The text below deals with one T cell receptor beta chain. Its cognate antigen has yet to be identified. No much larger clone exists at a distance of one base, and base qualities are not known. Separate from the roughly 700-subject first cohort, the validation cohort of 95 to 150 subjects was the group to which the donors belonged. These data belong to a study of cytomegalovirus exposure and HLA in healthy donors (dated by TCRdb to the late 2010s). Broadly, across the study: The roughly 670 repertoires of the first cohort and the 120 or so validation repertoires were produced on the same platform, according to a later analysis. The study aimed to test whether signatures of past pathogen exposure could be identified by cataloging public T cell receptors. Besides the first cohort of 500 to 700 subjects, a separate validation cohort made up of 120 different subjects was used. To predict cytomegalovirus infection status, the study combined high-throughput TCR immunosequencing, statistical association of individual TCRs with disease status, and machine learning. General findings and caveats noted by the study authors: Three of the identified cytomegalovirus-associated TCR beta chains were confirmed in vitro to be specific for cytomegalovirus antigens. The study gave a list of roughly 150 TCR beta chains associated with cytomegalovirus. Most TCR sequences were seen in very few donors, while some public TCRs were found in many individuals. It was suggested by the authors that the approach could potentially be generalized to other disease states and immunological phenotypes. Of the cluster scores, roughly 95% were above 0 in a later analysis, which found that TCRs clustered in the first cohort also tended to co-occur in the 120 or so validation repertoires. A later analysis had no HLA typing for the validation cohort, so co-occurrence there was scored across all 110 or so repertoires. Cytomegalovirus status was reported to be diagnosed by the classifier with high specificity and sensitivity in both the original and validation cohorts.

The library came from the immunoSEQ multiplex PCR assay. The authors' pipeline ran thus. A statistical classification framework was built for diagnosing cytomegalovirus status from the catalog of TCR beta chain sequences. Entries here come from immuneACCESS through TCRdb and include only in-frame sequences with V and J called. Some clones fail to appear in such tables; in the studies checked, an unresolved V gene covers under half of the shortfall, and the cause of the remainder is unknown. That table supplies the V and J calls and clone size; D and trimming were determined from the DNA. The sample has roughly 200,000 clones on record, 86% of them singletons. The ten largest clonotypes hold more than 5.5% of the sample. Compared with germline, V lacks 3 bases and J lacks 2 bases; bases without a gene match: 7. The germline V gene gives CDR1 as MGHRA and CDR2 as YSYEKL. There are 16 amino acids in the CDR3, from cysteine to phenylalanine inclusive. Of the read, only the CDR3 DNA is kept; its 48 bases are in frame from base 1.

The rearrangement joined TRBV4-1 to TRBJ2-1, and 7 junctional nucleotides match TRBD2. This clonotype originated in a man younger than 45 in good health and CMV-seropositive. The sample consisted of PBMCs. The CDR3 here reads CASSHQVGGAYNEQFF. The nucleotide sequence is TGCGCCAGCAGCCACCAGGTGGGAGGGGCCTACAATGAGCAGTTCTTC.